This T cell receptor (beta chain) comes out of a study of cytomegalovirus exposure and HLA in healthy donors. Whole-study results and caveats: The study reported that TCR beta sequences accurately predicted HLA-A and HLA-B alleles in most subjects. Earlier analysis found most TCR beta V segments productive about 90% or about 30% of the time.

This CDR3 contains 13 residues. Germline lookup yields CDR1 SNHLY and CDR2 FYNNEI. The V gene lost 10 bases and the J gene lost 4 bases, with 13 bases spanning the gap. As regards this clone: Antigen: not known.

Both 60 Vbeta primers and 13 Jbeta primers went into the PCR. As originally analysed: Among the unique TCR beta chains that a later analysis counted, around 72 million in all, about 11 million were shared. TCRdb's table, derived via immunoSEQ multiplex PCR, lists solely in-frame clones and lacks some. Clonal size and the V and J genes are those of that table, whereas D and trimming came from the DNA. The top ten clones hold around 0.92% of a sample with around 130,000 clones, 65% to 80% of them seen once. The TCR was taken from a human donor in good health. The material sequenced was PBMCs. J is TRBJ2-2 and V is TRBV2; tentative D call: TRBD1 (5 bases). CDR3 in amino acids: CATPDRVTGELFF. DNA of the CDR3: TGTGCCACCCCCGACAGAGTCACCGGGGAGCTGTTTTTT.